Presented here are 7 T cell receptor beta chains from one specimen sequenced in a study of T-cell memory formation after mild COVID-19. MiXCR, run by TCRdb on the 5' RACE reads, gives a single entry per CDR3 protein. This sample has 280,000 or so distinct CDR3 sequences; about a sixth occur once, and the top ten carry roughly 23%. Input material: PBMCs or a T cell subset sorted from them (not recorded which). Receptors were obtained from a man aged 18-30 years who had mild COVID-19 (a few samples of this study predate the infection). Cell type and time point are not known.

This clonotype was observed a handful of times. The chain uses TRBV3-1 and TRBJ2-1, with TRBD2 identical over 11 bases. This CDR3 has 16 amino acids. J gave up 5 bases and V 0 bases, and 3 bases lay outside the gene matches. Germline values: CDR1 LGHDT, CDR2 YNNKEL (reference sequence). The CDR3 is CASSQEALAGDNEQFF. In DNA form, the CDR3 reads TGTGCCAGCAGCCAAGAGGCACTAGCGGGGGACAATGAGCAGTTCTTC.

V gene TRBV10-2 combines with J gene TRBJ2-7; 9 bases agree with TRBD2. V lost 5 bases and J lost 4; bases outside the gene matches: 6. Germline CDR1 reads WSHSY; CDR2 reads SAAADI. This CDR3 has 14 residues. CDR3 amino acids: CASSPGTSMYEQYV. The CDR3 DNA sequence: TGCGCCAGCAGTCCCGGGACTAGCATGTACGAGCAGTACGTC.

This chain connects TRBV7-3 to TRBJ2-7; 10 bases line up with TRBD1. Trimming took 5 bases from V and 6 from J; bases not matched to a gene: 4. This CDR3 is built from 13 residues. Germline CDR1 SGHTA, CDR2 FQGTGA. The DNA for the CDR3 is TGTGCCAGCAGCGTGACAGGGGGCGGCGAGCAGTACTTC. Translated, it gives CASSVTGGGEQYF.

This clonotype was recorded a few times. The gene calls are TRBV6-6 and TRBJ1-5; D gene uncertain. Germline CDR1 and CDR2: MNHNY and SVGAGI (reference sequence). This CDR3 is built from 11 residues. Trimming took off 4 bases at V and 8 bases at J, with 6 bases between the two ends. This chain's CDR3 is CASSSSEPQHF. CDR3 coding DNA: TGTGCCAGCAGTTCTTCTGAGCCCCAGCATTTT.

This clonotype has only a few counts. V usage is TRBV5-1 and J usage is TRBJ1-1, with 9 bases matching TRBD1. The CDR3 loop spans 15 amino acids. V was clipped by 2 bases and J by 5 bases; unmatched bases: 7. Germline V gene sequence: CDR1 SGHRS, CDR2 YFSETQ. DNA for the CDR3: TGCGCCAGCAGCTTCACCCGGACAGGGGATACTGAAGCTTTCTTT. It is translated as CASSFTRTGDTEAFF.

In this sample, this clonotype turned up a few times. This chain joins TRBV11-2 and TRBJ1-6; unclear D gene. The germline V gene has CDR1 SGHAT and CDR2 FQNNGV. The V end was cut by 5 bases, the J end by 10 bases, with 12 bases between. The CDR3 runs 13 residues. The CDR3 reads CASSPLGVSPLHF. CDR3 in DNA: TGTGCCAGCAGCCCCCTCGGGGTCTCACCCCTCCACTTT.

Here the CDR3 DNA reads TGTGCCAGCTCACCACCAGAAGATACGCAGTATTTT. Translating gives CASSPPEDTQYF. This chain connects TRBV18 to TRBJ2-3; the D is unclear. The CDR3 consists of 12 residues. CDR1 and CDR2 from the germline V gene are KGHSH and LQKENI. V lost 0 bases to trimming and J lost 5 bases, with 3 bases between them.